The 2 T cell receptor beta chains below come from one sample, sequenced in a study of shared clonotypes between healthy human individuals. Using immunoSEQ multiplex PCR, the repertoire was profiled, and TCRdb retains in-frame clones only, with some absent. The table records hundreds of thousands of clones, around 80% of them present only once. Sequenced material: PBMCs. The receptors originated from a middle-aged woman in good health. Some clones in this sample may be carry-over from other donors' samples.

Notes on this clone: A much larger clone is a single base away; this may be a read error. The rearrangement links TRBV7-8 to TRBJ2-1; 8 nucleotides align to TRBD1. Germline V CDR1 and CDR2: SGHVS, FQNEAQ. J was trimmed by 3 bases and V by 4 bases; bases with no gene match: 5. The CDR3 is made up of 15 amino acids. The CDR3 here is CASSSSGTGYNEQFF. CDR3 DNA: TGTGCCAGCAGCTCTTCCGGGACAGGCTACAATGAGCAGTTCTTC.

The V call is TRBV28, the J call TRBJ2-7, with D possibly called TRBD1 or TRBD2 (5 bases each). The CDR3 extends over 15 amino acids. The germline V gene encodes CDR1 MDHEN and CDR2 SYDVKM. V was cut by 5 bases and J by 0 bases, with 14 bases left in between. CDR3 sequence reads: CASSPPGASSYEQYF. CDR3 bases: TGTGCCAGCAGTCCACCCGGGGCGAGCTCCTACGAGCAGTACTTC.